The 11 T cell receptor beta chains in this list originate from one sample, sequenced in a study of tissue T cells after allogeneic stem cell transplantation. Profiling relied on immunoSEQ multiplex PCR, and the TCRdb table lists in-frame clones only, not all of them. The sample lists around 950 clones; 75% to 95% were seen once. The material was spleen tissue, obtained at autopsy. Receptor source: a male patient over 55 with steroid-refractory graft-versus-host disease after an allogeneic stem cell transplant. Some T cells may arise from the graft donor.

The chain carries TRBV5-1 and TRBJ1-1; possible D gene TRBD1, 5 bases. The CDR3 length is 15 residues. V was clipped by 0 bases and J by 6 bases, with 15 bases between them. Germline lookup yields CDR1 SGHRS and CDR2 YFSETQ. CDR3 region: CASSLEGREGAEAFF. The CDR3 DNA follows: TGCGCCAGCAGCTTGGAGGGCAGGGAAGGGGCTGAAGCTTTCTTT.

V usage is TRBV11-2 and J usage is TRBJ2-6; 7 positions match TRBD1. CDR1 is SGHAT, CDR2 FQNNGV, per germline. Losses at the gene ends were 4 bases for V and 0 bases for J; bases not matched to a gene: 12. The CDR3 contains 19 residues. CDR3: CASSSLDRPDHSGANVLTF. The CDR3 region has the DNA TGTGCCAGCAGCTCCTTGGACAGGCCGGACCACTCTGGGGCCAACGTCCTGACTTTC.

CDR3 amino acids: CATSSGKGYRAGYTF. The DNA for the CDR3 is TGTGCCACCAGCAGTGGAAAGGGTTACCGTGCGGGCTACACCTTC. The V gene is TRBV15, the J gene TRBJ1-2; D ambiguous. This CDR3 is built from 15 residues. V was cut by 3 bases and J by 8 bases, with 19 bases left in between. Germline V gives CDR1 LNHNV, CDR2 YYDKDF (reference sequence).

The genes are TRBV24-1 and TRBJ2-2; 8 bases are a match to TRBD1. Germline CDR1 and CDR2: KGHDR and SFDVKD. Trimming at V came to 1 base and at J to 3 bases, leaving 0 bases not matched to a gene. The CDR3 totals 15 residues. The CDR3 coding sequence is TGTGCCACCAGTGATTTACAGGGGGACACCGGGGAGCTGTTTTTT. It encodes CATSDLQGDTGELFF.

V and J are TRBV11-3 and TRBJ2-2, with D unresolved. The CDR3 contains 12 residues. The V end lost 5 bases, the J end lost 6 bases, and 7 bases lay between the germline ends. Germline assignment: CDR1 SGHNT and CDR2 YENEEA. CDR3 residues: CASSPKPGELFF. DNA of the CDR3: TGTGCCAGCAGCCCAAAACCCGGGGAGCTGTTTTTT. Filled out from reference TRBV11-3 and TRBJ2-2, the complete variable domain reads EAGVVQSPRYKIIEKKQPVAFWCNPISGHNTLYWYLQNLGQGPELLIRYENEEAVDDSQLPKDRFSAERLKGVDSTLKIQPAELGDSAVYLCASSPKPGELFFGEGSRLTVL.

The rearrangement links TRBV6-5 to TRBJ1-2, with D unresolved. Between the trimmed V and J ends, which lost 0 bases and 9 bases, there was a span of 5 bases. This CDR3 has 11 residues. Per germline, CDR1 MNHEY and CDR2 SVGAGI. The CDR3 nucleotides read TGTGCCAGCAGTTACTCGAATCGCTACACCTTC. This translates into CASSYSNRYTF.

The chain recombines TRBV18 with TRBJ2-7; 9 bases map to TRBD1. Germline loops: CDR1 KGHSH, CDR2 LQKENI. With 3 bases clipped from V and 6 bases from J, the junction kept 9 bases outside the gene matches. The CDR3 is 15 residues long. The chain's CDR3 is CASSPTGTGMGEQYF. The CDR3 region has the DNA TGTGCCAGCTCACCCACCGGGACAGGGATGGGCGAGCAGTACTTC.

In this sample, this clone turned up once. This sequence joins TRBV6-4 and TRBJ2-2; possible D gene TRBD1, 5 bases. The CDR3 loop spans 13 amino acids. Germline CDR1 is MRHNA and CDR2 is SNTAGT. Trimming cost V 5 bases and J 4 bases, with 8 bases left between them. The CDR3 protein is CASSSQGTGELFF. CDR3 bases: TGTGCCAGCAGTTCCCAGGGCACCGGGGAGCTGTTTTTT.

This clone was seen just once. The rearrangement uses TRBV6-4 and TRBJ2-2, with D unresolved. Germline V lookup: CDR1 MRHNA, CDR2 SNTAGT. The V end was cut by 0 bases, the J end by 5 bases, with 7 bases between. The CDR3 length is 14 residues. The CDR3 nucleotides are TGTGCCAGCAGTGACTCGCCAGGAACCGGGGAGCTGTTTTTT. Residues: CASSDSPGTGELFF.

V is TRBV4-2 and J is TRBJ1-5; TRBD1 is a possible D gene (6 bases). The V and J ends lost 5 bases and 0 bases respectively, with 11 bases between them. The CDR3 is made up of 15 amino acids. Germline assignment: CDR1 LGHNA and CDR2 YNFKEQ. The CDR3 DNA is TGTGCCAGCAGCTCACAGGACAGTAGCAATCAGCCCCAGCATTTT. It translates to CASSSQDSSNQPQHF.

Only a few counts were recorded for this clone. This rearrangement joins TRBV6-4 to TRBJ1-5; D is possibly TRBD1 (5 bases). Germline values: CDR1 MRHNA, CDR2 SNTAGT. This CDR3 is 15 amino acids long. Trimming pared 2 bases from V and 1 base from J, leaving 9 bases between. The CDR3 sequence: CASSDNPGSNQPQHF. DNA of the CDR3: TGTGCCAGCAGTGACAATCCAGGGAGCAATCAGCCCCAGCATTTT.